A selection of T cell receptor beta chains follows, all from one sample in a study of breast tumors, draining lymph nodes, adjacent tissues. TCRdb re-called the multiplex PCR reads through MiXCR, storing one row per CDR3 protein. Of about 180,000 distinct CDR3 sequences listed, 25% to 40% are singletons. The sample comprised axillary lymph node tissue. These receptors all stem from a female donor with breast cancer. Some clones in this sample may be carry-over from other donors' samples. Both conserved end residues are part of each CDR3. Each record gives: D gene, J gene, clone size, V gene, CDR3 DNA, CDR3 protein. A D gene is named only where the DNA matches it firmly. Clone sizes are given selectively: once, few, many, or a class where the clone is expanded.

D: TRBD2
J: TRBJ2-7
size: few
V: TRBV27
DNA: TGTGCCAGCAGTGTAGCGACTAGCGGATCCTACGAGCAGTACTTC
CDR3: CASSVATSGSYEQYF

D: NA
J: TRBJ1-5
size: many
V: TRBV24-1
DNA: TGTGCCACGCCGTCGGGACACAGATATAGCAATCAGCCCCAGCATTTT
CDR3: CATPSGHRYSNQPQHF

D: TRBD1
J: TRBJ1-2
size: NA
V: TRBV5-8
DNA: TGTGCCAGCAGCTTACTCGGGGGAACAGGGGAAGGCTACACCTTC
CDR3: CASSLLGGTGEGYTF

D: NA
J: TRBJ2-1
size: many
V: TRBV4-1
DNA: TGCGCCAGCAGCCTTGGGGACCTCGGTGAGCAGTTCTTC
CDR3: CASSLGDLGEQFF

D: TRBD1
J: TRBJ2-7
size: many
V: TRBV11-2
DNA: TGTGCCAGCAGCTTAGTTTCGGACAGGGTATACGAGCAGTACTTC
CDR3: CASSLVSDRVYEQYF

D: NA
J: TRBJ2-3
size: many
V: TRBV9
DNA: TGTGCCAGCAGCGTAGTAGGGACAGATACGCAGTATTTT
CDR3: CASSVVGTDTQYF

D: NA
J: TRBJ1-4
size: NA
V: TRBV19
DNA: TGTGCCAGTAGTAGGGTGGGGAGGTCAGAAAAACTGTTTTTT
CDR3: CASSRVGRSEKLFF

D: NA
J: TRBJ1-2
size: many
V: TRBV12-3/TRBV12-4
DNA: TGTGCCAGCAGTTCTGGCCGGGGCGGGCACTACACCTTC
CDR3: CASSSGRGGHYTF

D: TRBD1
J: TRBJ1-5
size: many
V: TRBV29-1
DNA: TGCAGCGTGTCGACAGGGGGGGTCCAACAGCCCCAGCATTTT
CDR3: CSVSTGGVQQPQHF

D: NA
J: TRBJ2-5
size: few
V: TRBV19
DNA: TGTGCCAGTAGCTCGGACGGACGCCAGCAAGAGACCCAGTACTTC
CDR3: CASSSDGRQQETQYF

D: NA
J: TRBJ2-7
size: once
V: TRBV20-1
DNA: TGCAGTGCTAGAAGCACAGGCTCCTACGAGCAGTACTTC
CDR3: CSARSTGSYEQYF

D: NA
J: TRBJ2-7
size: few
V: TRBV6-5
DNA: TGTGCCAGCAGTCACCCTGTGGGCGAGCAGTACTTC
CDR3: CASSHPVGEQYF

D: TRBD1
J: TRBJ1-4
size: many
V: TRBV19
DNA: TGTGCCAGTAGTCGACAGGGGGCCGCGCCTAATGAAAAACTGTTTTTT
CDR3: CASSRQGAAPNEKLFF

D: TRBD2
J: TRBJ2-7
size: NA
V: TRBV20-1
DNA: TGCAGTGCCAGCCGACGGACTAGCGGGAGGTTCTACGAGCAGTACTTC
CDR3: CSASRRTSGRFYEQYF

D: TRBD1
J: TRBJ1-5
size: NA
V: TRBV10-3
DNA: TGCGCCATCAGCAGGGGACAGGGCAATCAGCCCCAGCATTTT
CDR3: CAISRGQGNQPQHF

D: NA
J: TRBJ2-1
size: NA
V: TRBV28
DNA: TGTGCCAGCAGCTTAACGACTAGAATAGACTCCTACAATGAGCAGTTCTTC
CDR3: CASSLTTRIDSYNEQFF

D: TRBD2
J: TRBJ2-2
size: many
V: TRBV5-8
DNA: TGTGCCAGCAGCTCAGGGAGGGACACCGGGGAGCTGTTTTTT
CDR3: CASSSGRDTGELFF

D: NA
J: TRBJ1-4
size: NA
V: TRBV12-5
DNA: TGTGCTAGTGGGGGGGGACGGGATGAAAAACTGTTTTTT
CDR3: CASGGGRDEKLFF

D: NA
J: TRBJ1-3
size: many
V: TRBV4-2
DNA: TGTGCCAGCAGCCGCGACAGTGCTGGAAACACCATATATTTT
CDR3: CASSRDSAGNTIYF

D: NA
J: TRBJ2-1
size: many
V: TRBV5-8
DNA: TGTGCCAGCAGCTCTGGGGGGGGGGCGCGAGGGTACAATGAGCAGTTCTTC
CDR3: CASSSGGGARGYNEQFF

D: TRBD2
J: TRBJ2-7
size: many
V: TRBV5-6
DNA: TGTGCCAGCAGCTTGTCCCCGGGGGGAAGCTCCTACGAGCAGTACTTC
CDR3: CASSLSPGGSSYEQYF

D: NA
J: TRBJ1-3
size: NA
V: TRBV5-1
DNA: TGCGCCAGCAGCTTGGACGGGCGGGGGTTCACCATATATTTT
CDR3: CASSLDGRGFTIYF

D: NA
J: TRBJ2-7
size: many
V: TRBV20-1
DNA: TGCAGTGCTAGAGATGAAGCGGGACAGTGGTACGAGCAGTACTTC
CDR3: CSARDEAGQWYEQYF

D: NA
J: TRBJ2-3
size: many
V: TRBV7-9
DNA: TGTGCCAGCAGCTATGGGACCATTACGGGAGATACGCAGTATTTT
CDR3: CASSYGTITGDTQYF

D: TRBD1
J: TRBJ2-2
size: few
V: TRBV6-2/TRBV6-3
DNA: TGTGCCAGTGACCCCCCGGGACAGGGTAACACCGGGGAGCTGTTTTTT
CDR3: CASDPPGQGNTGELFF

D: NA
J: TRBJ2-7
size: NA
V: TRBV6-6
DNA: TGTGCCAGCAGTCACTCGCCCTTCCGCTACGAGCAGTACTTC
CDR3: CASSHSPFRYEQYF

D: NA
J: TRBJ1-6
size: many
V: TRBV18
DNA: TGTGCCAGCTCACCTACACAGGGAAATTCACCCCTCCACTTT
CDR3: CASSPTQGNSPLHF

D: TRBD1
J: TRBJ2-2
size: NA
V: TRBV19
DNA: TGTGCCACCTTGGGGGACAGGGCCACCGGGGAGCTGTTTTTT
CDR3: CATLGDRATGELFF

D: NA
J: TRBJ2-7
size: many
V: TRBV6-6
DNA: TGTGCCAGCTTACAGGGGGCGGGAGGCGAGCAGTACTTC
CDR3: CASLQGAGGEQYF

D: TRBD1
J: TRBJ1-6
size: NA
V: TRBV7-3
DNA: TGTGCCAGCAGCTTAGACAGGGCTAATTCACCCCTCCACTTT
CDR3: CASSLDRANSPLHF

D: NA
J: TRBJ2-3
size: medium-sized
V: TRBV7-7
DNA: TGTGCTAGCAGCTTAGGTAGCCTCCCCACAGATACGCAGTATTTT
CDR3: CASSLGSLPTDTQYF

D: NA
J: TRBJ2-3
size: many
V: TRBV7-2
DNA: TGTGCCAGCAGCTTAGGAGGAGCGGGTGATACGCAGTATTTT
CDR3: CASSLGGAGDTQYF

D: TRBD1
J: TRBJ2-3
size: many
V: TRBV4-1
DNA: TGCGCCAGCAGCCAAGGCAGGGGGACCGATACGCAGTATTTT
CDR3: CASSQGRGTDTQYF

D: NA
J: TRBJ1-2
size: many
V: TRBV12-3/TRBV12-4
DNA: TGTGCCAGCAGTTTAATCCCCGGGCACTATGGCTACACCTTC
CDR3: CASSLIPGHYGYTF

D: NA
J: TRBJ1-6
size: many
V: TRBV5-8
DNA: TGTGCCAGCAGGATCGGGGGCGAGTGGAATTCACCCCTCCACTTT
CDR3: CASRIGGEWNSPLHF

D: NA
J: TRBJ1-1
size: NA
V: TRBV20-1
DNA: TGCAGTGCTAGACCCCTTGGGCAGACAATCGAGGCTGAAGCTTTCTTT
CDR3: CSARPLGQTIEAEAFF

D: NA
J: TRBJ1-1
size: NA
V: TRBV10-3
DNA: TGTGCCATCAGTGACGGCTACATGAACACTGAAGCTTTCTTT
CDR3: CAISDGYMNTEAFF

D: NA
J: TRBJ2-2
size: many
V: TRBV5-1
DNA: TGCGCCAGCGATTCCGGGACTGTGAACACCGGGGAGCTGTTTTTT
CDR3: CASDSGTVNTGELFF

D: NA
J: TRBJ1-5
size: many
V: TRBV20-1
DNA: TGCAGTGCTAGGCTCGGGGGATGGGATCAGCCCCAGCATTTT
CDR3: CSARLGGWDQPQHF

D: NA
J: TRBJ2-5
size: many
V: TRBV6-5
DNA: TGTGCCAGCAGCCCCCGACGGGACGGAGGGGAGACCCAGTACTTC
CDR3: CASSPRRDGGETQYF

D: NA
J: TRBJ2-7
size: many
V: TRBV18
DNA: TGTGCCAGCTCACCAGCCCGCAGCGGCCCTCACTCCTACGAGCAGTACTTC
CDR3: CASSPARSGPHSYEQYF

D: TRBD1
J: TRBJ1-2
size: many
V: TRBV19
DNA: TGTGCCAGTAGTACTGGGACAGGGATCTATGGCTACACCTTC
CDR3: CASSTGTGIYGYTF

D: TRBD1
J: TRBJ2-5
size: NA
V: TRBV7-3
DNA: TGTGCCAGCAGCTCGGCCGGGACAGGGAGAGAGACCCAGTACTTC
CDR3: CASSSAGTGRETQYF

D: NA
J: TRBJ1-4
size: many
V: TRBV7-8
DNA: TGTGCCAGCAGCTTATGGGGGGGGAATGAAAAACTGTTTTTT
CDR3: CASSLWGGNEKLFF